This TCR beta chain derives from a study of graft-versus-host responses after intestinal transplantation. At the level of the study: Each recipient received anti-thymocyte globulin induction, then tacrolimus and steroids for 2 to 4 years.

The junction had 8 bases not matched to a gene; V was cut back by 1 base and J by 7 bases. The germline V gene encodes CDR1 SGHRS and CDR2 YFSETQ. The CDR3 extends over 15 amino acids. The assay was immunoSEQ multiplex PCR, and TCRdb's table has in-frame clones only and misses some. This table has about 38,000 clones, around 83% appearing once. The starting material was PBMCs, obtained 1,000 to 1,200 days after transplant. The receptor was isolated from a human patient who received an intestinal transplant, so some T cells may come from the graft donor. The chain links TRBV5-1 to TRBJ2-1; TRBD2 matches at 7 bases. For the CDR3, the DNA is TGCGCCAGCAGCTTGCTGGCGGGAGAGGGAAATGAGCAGTTCTTC. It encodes CASSLLAGEGNEQFF.